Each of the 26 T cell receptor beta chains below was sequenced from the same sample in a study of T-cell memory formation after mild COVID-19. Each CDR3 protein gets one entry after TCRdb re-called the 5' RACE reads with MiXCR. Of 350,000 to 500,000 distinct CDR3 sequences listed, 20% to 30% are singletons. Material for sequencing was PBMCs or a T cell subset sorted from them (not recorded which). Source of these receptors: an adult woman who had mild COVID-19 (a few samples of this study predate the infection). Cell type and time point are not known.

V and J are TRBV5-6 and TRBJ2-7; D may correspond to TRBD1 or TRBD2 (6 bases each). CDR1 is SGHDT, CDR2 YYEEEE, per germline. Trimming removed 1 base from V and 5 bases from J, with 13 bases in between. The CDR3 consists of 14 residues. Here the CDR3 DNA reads TGTGCCAGCAGCTTGACGGGGGCCACCGACGAGCAGTACTTC. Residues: CASSLTGATDEQYF.

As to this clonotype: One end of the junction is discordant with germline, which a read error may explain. CDR3 DNA: TGTGCCAGCAGCCAAGCGGTGGGACGGACAACCTTC. Its protein product is CASSQAVGRTTF. The chain joins TRBV3-1 to TRBJ2-7; D may match TRBD1 or TRBD2 (5 bases each). From germline, CDR1 is LGHDT and CDR2 YNNKEL (reference sequence). CDR3 length: 12 amino acids.

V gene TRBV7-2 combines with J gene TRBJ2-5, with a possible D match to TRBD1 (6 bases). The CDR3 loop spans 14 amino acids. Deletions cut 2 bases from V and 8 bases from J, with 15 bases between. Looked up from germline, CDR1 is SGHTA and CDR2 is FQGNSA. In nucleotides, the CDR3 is TGTGCCAGCAGCTTAAATAACAGGGTTCGAACCCAGTACTTC. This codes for CASSLNNRVRTQYF.

The CDR3 reads CASSPYGTGRSGYTF. CDR3 coding DNA: TGTGCCAGCAGTCCCTATGGCACAGGGAGGAGTGGCTACACCTTC. The rearrangement uses TRBV27 and TRBJ1-2; the D gene is possibly TRBD1 (6 bases). Germline CDR1 MNHEY, CDR2 SMNVEV (reference sequence). The length of the CDR3 is 15 residues. Trimming stripped 5 bases from V and 7 bases from J, with 20 bases between.

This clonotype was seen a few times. The chain's CDR3 is CSVDRAYGYTF. The CDR3 nucleotides read TGCAGCGTTGACAGGGCCTATGGCTACACCTTC. The chain couples TRBV29-1 to TRBJ1-2; D may be TRBD1 (5 bases). V gave up 3 bases and J gave up 4 bases, with 6 bases separating them. The CDR3 spans 11 residues. Per the germline V gene, CDR1 is SQVTM and CDR2 is ANQGSEA.

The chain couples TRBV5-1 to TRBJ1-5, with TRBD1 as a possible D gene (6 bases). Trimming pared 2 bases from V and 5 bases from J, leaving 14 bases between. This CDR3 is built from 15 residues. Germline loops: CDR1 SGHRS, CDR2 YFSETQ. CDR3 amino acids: CASSFTSGVDQPQHF. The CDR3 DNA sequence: TGCGCCAGCAGCTTCACCTCAGGGGTTGATCAGCCCCAGCATTTT. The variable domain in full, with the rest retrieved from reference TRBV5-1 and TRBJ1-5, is KAGVTQTPRYLIKTRGQQVTLSCSPISGHRSVSWYQQTPGQGLQFLFEYFSETQRNKGNFPGRFSGRQFSNSRSEMNVSTLELGDSALYLCASSFTSGVDQPQHFGDGTRLSIL.

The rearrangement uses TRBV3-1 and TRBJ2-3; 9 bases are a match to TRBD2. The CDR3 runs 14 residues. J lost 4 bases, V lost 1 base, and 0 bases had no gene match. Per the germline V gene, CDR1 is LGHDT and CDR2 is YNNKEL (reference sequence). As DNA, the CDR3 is TGTGCCAGCAGCCAAGGACTAGCGGCAGATACGCAGTATTTT. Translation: CASSQGLAADTQYF.

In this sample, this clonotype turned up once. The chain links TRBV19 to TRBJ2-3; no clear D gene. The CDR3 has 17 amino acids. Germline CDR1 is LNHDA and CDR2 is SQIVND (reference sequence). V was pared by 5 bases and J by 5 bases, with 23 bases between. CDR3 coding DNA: TGTGCCAGTAGTCTATCGATTGCCTCACCCCCCTTAGATACGCAGTATTTT. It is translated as CASSLSIASPPLDTQYF.

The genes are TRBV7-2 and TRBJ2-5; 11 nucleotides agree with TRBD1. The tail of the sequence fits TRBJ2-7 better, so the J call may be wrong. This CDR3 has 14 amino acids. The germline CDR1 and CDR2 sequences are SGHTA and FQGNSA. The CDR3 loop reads CASSLVGTGGEQYF. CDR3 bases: TGTGCCAGCAGCTTAGTTGGGACAGGGGGCGAGCAGTACTTC.

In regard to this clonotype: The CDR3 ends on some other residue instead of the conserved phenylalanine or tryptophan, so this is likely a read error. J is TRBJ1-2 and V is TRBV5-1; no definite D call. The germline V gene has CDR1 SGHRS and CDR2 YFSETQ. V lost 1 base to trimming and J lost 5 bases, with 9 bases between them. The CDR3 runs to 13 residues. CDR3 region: CASSLNWAYGYTL. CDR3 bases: TGCGCCAGCAGCTTGAACTGGGCGTATGGCTACACCTTA.

This chain's CDR3 is CASRAGRGNTIYF. The CDR3 region has the DNA TGTGCCAGCCGTGCAGGGCGCGGAAACACCATATATTTT. The chain has TRBV7-8 and TRBJ1-3; possible D gene TRBD1, 5 bases. This CDR3 is 13 amino acids long. The germline gives CDR1 SGHVS, CDR2 FQNEAQ. The V end was cut by 8 bases, the J end by 4 bases, with 12 bases between.

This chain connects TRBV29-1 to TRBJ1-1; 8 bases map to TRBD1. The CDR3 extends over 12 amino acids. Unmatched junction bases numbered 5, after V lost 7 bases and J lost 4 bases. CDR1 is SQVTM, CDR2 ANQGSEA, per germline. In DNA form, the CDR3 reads TGCAGCGCACGACAGGGGATCACTGAAGCTTTCTTT. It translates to CSARQGITEAFF.

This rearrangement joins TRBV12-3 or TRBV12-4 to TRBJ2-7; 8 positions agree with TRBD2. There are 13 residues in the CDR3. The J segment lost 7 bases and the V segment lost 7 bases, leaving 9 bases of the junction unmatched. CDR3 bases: TGTGCCAGCACGGGCGGGGGGCCGCATGAGCAGTACTTC. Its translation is CASTGGGPHEQYF.

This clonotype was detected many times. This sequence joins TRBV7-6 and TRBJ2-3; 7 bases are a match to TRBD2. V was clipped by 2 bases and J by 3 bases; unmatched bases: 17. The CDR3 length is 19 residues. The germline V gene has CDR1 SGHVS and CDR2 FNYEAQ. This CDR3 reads CASSLRPGNRGSPTDTQYF. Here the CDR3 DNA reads TGTGCCAGCAGCTTACGCCCGGGGAACCGCGGGAGCCCTACAGATACGCAGTATTTT. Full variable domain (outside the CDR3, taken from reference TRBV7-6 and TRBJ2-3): GAGVSQSPRYKVTKRGQDVALRCDPISGHVSLYWYRQALGQGPEFLTYFNYEAQQDKSGLPNDRFSAERPEGSISTLTIQRTEQRDSAMYRCASSLRPGNRGSPTDTQYFGPGTRLTVL.

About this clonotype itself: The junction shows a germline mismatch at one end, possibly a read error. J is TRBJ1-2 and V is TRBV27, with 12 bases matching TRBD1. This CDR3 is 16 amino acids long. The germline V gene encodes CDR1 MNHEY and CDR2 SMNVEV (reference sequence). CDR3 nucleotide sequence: TGTGCCAGAAGTTCAGCAAGGGACAGGGGGCGGAATGGCTACACCTTC. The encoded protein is CARSSARDRGRNGYTF.

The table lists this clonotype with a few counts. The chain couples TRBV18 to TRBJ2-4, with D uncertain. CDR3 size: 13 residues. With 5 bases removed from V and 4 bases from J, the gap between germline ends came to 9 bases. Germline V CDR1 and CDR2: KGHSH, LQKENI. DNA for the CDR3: TGTGCCAGCTCAGAGACGAGGAAAAACATTCAGTACTTC. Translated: CASSETRKNIQYF.

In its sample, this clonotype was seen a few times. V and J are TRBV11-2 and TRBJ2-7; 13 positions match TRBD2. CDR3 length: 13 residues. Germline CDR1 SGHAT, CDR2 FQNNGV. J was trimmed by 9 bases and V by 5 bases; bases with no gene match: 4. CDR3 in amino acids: CASSPGTSGAQYF. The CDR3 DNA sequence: TGTGCCAGCAGCCCCGGGACTAGCGGGGCGCAGTACTTC.

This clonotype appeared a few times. The CDR3 loop reads CASSQDLGAGELFF. CDR3 nucleotide sequence: TGTGCCAGCAGTCAGGACCTGGGGGCCGGGGAGCTGTTTTTT. The gene calls are TRBV6-2 or TRBV6-3 and TRBJ2-2; tentatively, D is TRBD1 or TRBD2 (5 bases each). Trimming shortened V by 5 bases and J by 6 bases, and 13 bases separated the two germline ends. There are 14 residues in the CDR3. CDR1 and CDR2 (germline): MNHEY, SVGEGT.

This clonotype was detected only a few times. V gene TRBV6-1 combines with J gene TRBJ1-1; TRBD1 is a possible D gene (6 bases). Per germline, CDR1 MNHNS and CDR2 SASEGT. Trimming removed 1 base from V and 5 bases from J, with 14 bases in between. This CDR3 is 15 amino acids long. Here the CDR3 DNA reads TGTGCCAGCAGTGAAGAGTGGGGGCCCCGGACTGAAGCTTTCTTT. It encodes CASSEEWGPRTEAFF.

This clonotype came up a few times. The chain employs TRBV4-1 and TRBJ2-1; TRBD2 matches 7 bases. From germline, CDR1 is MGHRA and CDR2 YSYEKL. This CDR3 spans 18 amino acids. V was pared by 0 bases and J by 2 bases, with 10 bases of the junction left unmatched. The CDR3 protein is CASSQDRFWGGPYNEQFF. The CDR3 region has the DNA TGCGCCAGCAGCCAAGATCGGTTTTGGGGGGGACCCTACAATGAGCAGTTCTTC.

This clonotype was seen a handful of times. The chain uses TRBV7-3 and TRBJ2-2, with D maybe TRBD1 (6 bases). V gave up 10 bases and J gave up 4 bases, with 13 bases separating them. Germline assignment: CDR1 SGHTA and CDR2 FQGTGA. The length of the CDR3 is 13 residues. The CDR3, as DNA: TGTGCCACTTCCAGGGGCTTCACCGGGGAGCTGTTTTTT. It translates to CATSRGFTGELFF.

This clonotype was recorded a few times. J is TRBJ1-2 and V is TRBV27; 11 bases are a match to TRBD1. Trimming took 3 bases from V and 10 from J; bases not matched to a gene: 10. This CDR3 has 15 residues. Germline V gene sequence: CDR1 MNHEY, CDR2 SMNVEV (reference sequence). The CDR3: CASSFDLGTGGDYTF. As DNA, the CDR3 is TGTGCCAGCAGTTTTGACCTTGGGACAGGGGGGGACTACACCTTC.

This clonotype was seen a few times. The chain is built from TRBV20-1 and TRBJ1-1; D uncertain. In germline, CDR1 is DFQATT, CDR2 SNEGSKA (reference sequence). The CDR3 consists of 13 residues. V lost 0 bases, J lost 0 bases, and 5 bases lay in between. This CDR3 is CSARDRLNTEAFF. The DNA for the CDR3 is TGCAGTGCTAGAGACCGATTGAACACTGAAGCTTTCTTT.

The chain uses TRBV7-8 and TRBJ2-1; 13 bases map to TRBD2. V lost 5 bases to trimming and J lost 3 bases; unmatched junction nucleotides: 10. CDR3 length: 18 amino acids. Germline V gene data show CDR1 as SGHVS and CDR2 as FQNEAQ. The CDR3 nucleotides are TGTGCCAGCAGCCCCCACCGACTAGCGGGAGGAGTCTACAATGAGCAGTTCTTC. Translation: CASSPHRLAGGVYNEQFF.

CDR3 residues: CASSPRGANVLTF. In DNA form, the CDR3 reads TGTGCCAGCAGCCCCCGAGGGGCCAACGTCCTGACTTTC. The chain recombines TRBV7-2 with TRBJ2-6; D remains unclear. This CDR3 comprises 13 residues. V lost 5 bases to trimming and J lost 4 bases, with 6 bases between them. The germline gives CDR1 SGHTA, CDR2 FQGNSA. The variable domain in full, with the rest retrieved from reference TRBV7-2 and TRBJ2-6, is GAGVSQSPSNKVTEKGKDVELRCDPISGHTALYWYRQSLGQGLEFLIYFQGNSAPDKSGLPSDRFSAERTGGSVSTLTIQRTQQEDSAVYLCASSPRGANVLTFGAGSRLTVL.

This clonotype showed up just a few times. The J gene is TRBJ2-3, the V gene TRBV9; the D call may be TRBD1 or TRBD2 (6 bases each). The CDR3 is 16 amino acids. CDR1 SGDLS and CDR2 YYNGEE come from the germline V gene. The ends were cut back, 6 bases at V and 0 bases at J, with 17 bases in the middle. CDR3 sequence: CASTPSWGASTDTQYF. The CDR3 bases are TGTGCCAGCACCCCTAGTTGGGGGGCGAGCACAGATACGCAGTATTTT.